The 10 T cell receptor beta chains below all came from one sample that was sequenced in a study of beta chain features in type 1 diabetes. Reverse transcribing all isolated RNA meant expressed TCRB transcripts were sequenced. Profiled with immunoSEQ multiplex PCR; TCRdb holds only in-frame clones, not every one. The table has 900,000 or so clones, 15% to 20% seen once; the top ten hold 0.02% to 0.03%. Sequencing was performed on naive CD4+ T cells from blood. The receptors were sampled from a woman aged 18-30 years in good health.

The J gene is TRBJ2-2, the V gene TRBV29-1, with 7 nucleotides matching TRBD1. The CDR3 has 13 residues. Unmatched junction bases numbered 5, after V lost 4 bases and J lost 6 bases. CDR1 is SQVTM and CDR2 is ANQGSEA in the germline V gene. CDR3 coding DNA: TGCAGCGTTGTTGACAGGGTGGCCGGGGAGCTGTTTTTT. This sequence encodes CSVVDRVAGELFF.

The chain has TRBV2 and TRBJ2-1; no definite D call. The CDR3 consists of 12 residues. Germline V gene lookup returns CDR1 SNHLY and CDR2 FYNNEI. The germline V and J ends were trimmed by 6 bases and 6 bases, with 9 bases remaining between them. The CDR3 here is CASRRQGNEQFF. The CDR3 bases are TGTGCCAGCAGGCGGCAAGGCAATGAGCAGTTCTTC.

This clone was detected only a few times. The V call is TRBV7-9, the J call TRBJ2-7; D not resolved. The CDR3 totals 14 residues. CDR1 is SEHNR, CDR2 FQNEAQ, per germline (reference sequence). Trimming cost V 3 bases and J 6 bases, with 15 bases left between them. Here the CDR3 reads CASSFTRTLGEQYF. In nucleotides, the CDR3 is TGTGCCAGCAGCTTTACGCGGACCCTTGGCGAGCAGTACTTC.

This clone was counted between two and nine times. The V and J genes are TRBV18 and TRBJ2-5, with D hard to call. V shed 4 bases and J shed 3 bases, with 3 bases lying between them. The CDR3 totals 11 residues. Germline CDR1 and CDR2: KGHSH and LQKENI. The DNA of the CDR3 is TGTGCCAGCTCACACAAAGAGACCCAGTACTTC. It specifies CASSHKETQYF.

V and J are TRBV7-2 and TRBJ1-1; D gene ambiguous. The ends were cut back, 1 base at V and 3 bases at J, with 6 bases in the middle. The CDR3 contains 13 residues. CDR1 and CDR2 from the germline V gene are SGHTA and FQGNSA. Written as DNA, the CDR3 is TGTGCCAGCAGCTTAGAAAGGGACACTGAAGCTTTCTTT. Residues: CASSLERDTEAFF.

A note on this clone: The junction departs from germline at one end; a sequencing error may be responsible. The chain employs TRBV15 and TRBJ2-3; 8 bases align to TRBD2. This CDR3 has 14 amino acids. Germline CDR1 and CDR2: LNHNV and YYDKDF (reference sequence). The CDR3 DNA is TGTGCCACCAGCAGAGGGACTAGCACCGATACGCAGTATTTT. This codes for CATSRGTSTDTQYF.

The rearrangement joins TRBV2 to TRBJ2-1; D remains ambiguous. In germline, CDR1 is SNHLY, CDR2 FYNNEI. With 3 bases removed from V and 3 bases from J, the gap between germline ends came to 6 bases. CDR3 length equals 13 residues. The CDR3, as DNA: TGTGCCAGCAGTGAGTCCCTCTACAATGAGCAGTTCTTC. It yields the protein CASSESLYNEQFF. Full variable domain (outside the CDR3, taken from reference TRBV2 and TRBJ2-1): EPEVTQTPSHQVTQMGQEVILRCVPISNHLYFYWYRQILGQKVEFLVSFYNNEISEKSEIFDDQFSVERPDGSNFTLKIRSTKLEDSAMYFCASSESLYNEQFFGPGTRLTVL.

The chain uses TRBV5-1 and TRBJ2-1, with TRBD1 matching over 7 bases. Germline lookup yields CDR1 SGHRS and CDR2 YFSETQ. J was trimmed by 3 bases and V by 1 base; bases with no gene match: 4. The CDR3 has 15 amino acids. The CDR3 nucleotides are TGCGCCAGCAGCTTGCAGGGGGACGGCTACAATGAGCAGTTCTTC. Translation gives CASSLQGDGYNEQFF.

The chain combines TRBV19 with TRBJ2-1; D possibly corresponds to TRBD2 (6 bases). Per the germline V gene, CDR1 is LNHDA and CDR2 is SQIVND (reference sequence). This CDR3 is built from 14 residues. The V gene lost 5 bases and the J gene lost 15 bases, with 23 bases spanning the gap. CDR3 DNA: TGTGCCAGTAGTCCCATGTTGGGTGGCGGGATAGCGTTCTTC. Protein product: CASSPMLGGGIAFF. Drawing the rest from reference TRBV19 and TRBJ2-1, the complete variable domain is DGGITQSPKYLFRKEGQNVTLSCEQNLNHDAMYWYRQDPGQGLRLIYYSQIVNDFQKGDIAEGYSVSREKKESFPLTVTSAQKNPTAFYLCASSPMLGGGIAFFGPGTRLTVL.

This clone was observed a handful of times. The CDR3: CASSEIGGLKVYYTF. Here the CDR3 DNA reads TGTGCCAGCAGTGAAATAGGGGGCCTTAAGGTTTACTACACCTTC. The chain links TRBV2 to TRBJ1-2; 7 nucleotides match TRBD1. This CDR3 comprises 15 residues. CDR1 and CDR2 (germline): SNHLY, FYNNEI. V lost 2 bases, J lost 10 bases, and 13 bases stayed unmatched.